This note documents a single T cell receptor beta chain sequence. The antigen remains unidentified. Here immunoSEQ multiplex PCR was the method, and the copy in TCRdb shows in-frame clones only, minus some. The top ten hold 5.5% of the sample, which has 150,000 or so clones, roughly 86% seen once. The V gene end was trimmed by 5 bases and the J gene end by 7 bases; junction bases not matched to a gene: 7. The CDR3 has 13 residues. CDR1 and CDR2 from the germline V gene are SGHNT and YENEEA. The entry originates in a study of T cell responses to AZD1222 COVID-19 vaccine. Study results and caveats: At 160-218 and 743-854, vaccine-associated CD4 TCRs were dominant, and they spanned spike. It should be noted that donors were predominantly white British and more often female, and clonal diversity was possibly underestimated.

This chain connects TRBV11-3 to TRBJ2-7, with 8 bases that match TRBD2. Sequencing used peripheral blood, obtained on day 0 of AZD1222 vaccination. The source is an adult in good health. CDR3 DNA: TGTGCCAGCAGCGCTAGCGGGTGGGAGGAGCAGTACTTC. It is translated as CASSASGWEEQYF. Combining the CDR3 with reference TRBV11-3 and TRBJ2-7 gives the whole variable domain EAGVVQSPRYKIIEKKQPVAFWCNPISGHNTLYWYLQNLGQGPELLIRYENEEAVDDSQLPKDRFSAERLKGVDSTLKIQPAELGDSAVYLCASSASGWEEQYFGPGTRLTVT.